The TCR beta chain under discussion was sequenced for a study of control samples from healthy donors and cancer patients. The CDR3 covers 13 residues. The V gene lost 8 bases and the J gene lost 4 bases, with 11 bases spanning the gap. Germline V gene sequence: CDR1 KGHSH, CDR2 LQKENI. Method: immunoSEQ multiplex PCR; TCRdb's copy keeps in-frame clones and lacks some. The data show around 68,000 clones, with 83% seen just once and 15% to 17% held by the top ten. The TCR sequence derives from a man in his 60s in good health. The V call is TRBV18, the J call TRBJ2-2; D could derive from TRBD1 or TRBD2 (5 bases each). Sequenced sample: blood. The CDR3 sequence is CASHRDRTGELFF. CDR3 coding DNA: TGTGCCAGCCATCGGGACCGCACCGGGGAGCTGTTTTTT.